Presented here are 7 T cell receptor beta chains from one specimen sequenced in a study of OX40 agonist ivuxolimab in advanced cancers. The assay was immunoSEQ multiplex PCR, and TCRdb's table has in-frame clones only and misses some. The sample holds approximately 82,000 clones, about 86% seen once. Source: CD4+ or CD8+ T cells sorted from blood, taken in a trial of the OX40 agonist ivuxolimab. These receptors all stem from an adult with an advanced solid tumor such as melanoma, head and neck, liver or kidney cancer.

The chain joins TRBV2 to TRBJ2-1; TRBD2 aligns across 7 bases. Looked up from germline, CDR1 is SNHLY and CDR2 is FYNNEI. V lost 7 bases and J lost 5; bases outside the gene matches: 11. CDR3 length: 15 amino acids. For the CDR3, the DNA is TGTGCCAGCAAGCGGGAAAGGGATTATGACAATGAGCAGTTCTTC. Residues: CASKRERDYDNEQFF.

CDR3 in DNA: TGTGCCGCCCAGGCCCCCGGGACAGGGAGCCACGAGCAGTACTTC. Translated, it gives CAAQAPGTGSHEQYF. The chain links TRBV10-3 to TRBJ2-7; 9 nucleotides align to TRBD1. Trimming at V came to 11 bases and at J to 5 bases, leaving 16 bases not matched to a gene. This CDR3 is 15 amino acids long. Germline CDR1 and CDR2: ENHRY and SYGVKD.

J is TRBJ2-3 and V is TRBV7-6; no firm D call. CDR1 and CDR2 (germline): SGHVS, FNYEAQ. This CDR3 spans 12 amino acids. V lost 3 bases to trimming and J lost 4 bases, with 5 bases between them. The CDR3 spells CASSFAPDTQYF. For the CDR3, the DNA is TGTGCCAGCAGCTTTGCCCCAGATACGCAGTATTTT.

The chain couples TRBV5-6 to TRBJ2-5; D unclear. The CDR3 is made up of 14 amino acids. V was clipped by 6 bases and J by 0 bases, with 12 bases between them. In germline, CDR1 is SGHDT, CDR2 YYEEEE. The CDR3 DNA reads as TGTGCCAGCACCCTTGGTGGTAACCAAGAGACCCAGTACTTC. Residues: CASTLGGNQETQYF.

CDR3 region: CASGSGLGGYTF. CDR3 DNA: TGTGCCAGCGGCTCGGGGTTGGGCGGCTACACCTTC. The chain employs TRBV2 and TRBJ1-2; D gene ambiguous. Germline CDR1 and CDR2: SNHLY and FYNNEI. Trimming took off 8 bases at V and 8 bases at J, with 15 bases between the two ends. This CDR3 has 12 amino acids.

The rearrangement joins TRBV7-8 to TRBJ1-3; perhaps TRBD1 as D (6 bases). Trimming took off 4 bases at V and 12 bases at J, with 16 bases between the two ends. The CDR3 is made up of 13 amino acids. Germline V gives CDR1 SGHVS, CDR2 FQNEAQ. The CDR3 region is CASSSRGTRVIYF. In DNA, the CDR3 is TGTGCCAGCAGCTCGAGGGGGACGAGAGTCATATATTTT.

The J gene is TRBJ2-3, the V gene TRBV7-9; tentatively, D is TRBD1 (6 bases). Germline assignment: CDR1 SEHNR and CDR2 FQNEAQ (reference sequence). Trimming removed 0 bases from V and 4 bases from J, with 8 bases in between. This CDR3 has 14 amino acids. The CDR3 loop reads CASSLAGASDTQYF. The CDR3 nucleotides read TGTGCCAGCAGCTTAGCGGGGGCCTCAGATACGCAGTATTTT.